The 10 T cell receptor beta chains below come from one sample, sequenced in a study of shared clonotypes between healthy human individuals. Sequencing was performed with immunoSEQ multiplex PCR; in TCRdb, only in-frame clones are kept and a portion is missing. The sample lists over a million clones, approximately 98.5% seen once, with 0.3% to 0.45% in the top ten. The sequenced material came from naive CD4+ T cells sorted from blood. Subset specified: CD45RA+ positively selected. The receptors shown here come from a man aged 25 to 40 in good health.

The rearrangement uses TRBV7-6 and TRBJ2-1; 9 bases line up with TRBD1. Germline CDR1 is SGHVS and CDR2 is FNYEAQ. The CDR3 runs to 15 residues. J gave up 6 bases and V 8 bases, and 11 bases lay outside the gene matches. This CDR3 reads CASGKTGGIINEQFF. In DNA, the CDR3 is TGTGCCAGCGGGAAGACAGGGGGTATTATCAATGAGCAGTTCTTC. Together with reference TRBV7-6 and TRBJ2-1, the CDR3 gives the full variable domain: GAGVSQSPRYKVTKRGQDVALRCDPISGHVSLYWYRQALGQGPEFLTYFNYEAQQDKSGLPNDRFSAERPEGSISTLTIQRTEQRDSAMYRCASGKTGGIINEQFFGPGTRLTVL.

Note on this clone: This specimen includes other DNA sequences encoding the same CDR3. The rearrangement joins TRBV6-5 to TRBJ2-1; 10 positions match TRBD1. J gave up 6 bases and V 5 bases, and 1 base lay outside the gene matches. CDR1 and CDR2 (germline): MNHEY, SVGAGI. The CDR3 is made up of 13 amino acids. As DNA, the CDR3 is TGTGCCAGCAGTCGGGACAGGGGCAATGAGCAGTTCTTC. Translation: CASSRDRGNEQFF.

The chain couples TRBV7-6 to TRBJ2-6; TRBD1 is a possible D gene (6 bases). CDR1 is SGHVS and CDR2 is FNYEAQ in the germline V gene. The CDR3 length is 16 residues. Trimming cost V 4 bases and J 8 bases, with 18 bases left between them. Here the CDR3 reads CASSSPTGSRSNVLTF. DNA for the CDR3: TGTGCCAGCAGCTCACCCACAGGGTCCAGGTCCAACGTCCTGACTTTC. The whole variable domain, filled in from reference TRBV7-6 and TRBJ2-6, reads GAGVSQSPRYKVTKRGQDVALRCDPISGHVSLYWYRQALGQGPEFLTYFNYEAQQDKSGLPNDRFSAERPEGSISTLTIQRTEQRDSAMYRCASSSPTGSRSNVLTFGAGSRLTVL.

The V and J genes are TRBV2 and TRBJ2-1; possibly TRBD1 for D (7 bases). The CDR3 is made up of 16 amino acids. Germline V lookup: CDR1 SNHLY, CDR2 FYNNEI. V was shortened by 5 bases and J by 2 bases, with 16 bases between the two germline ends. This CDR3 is CASSLSGGLAYNEQFF. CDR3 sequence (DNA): TGTGCCAGCAGTCTTTCAGGGGGGTTGGCCTACAATGAGCAGTTCTTC.

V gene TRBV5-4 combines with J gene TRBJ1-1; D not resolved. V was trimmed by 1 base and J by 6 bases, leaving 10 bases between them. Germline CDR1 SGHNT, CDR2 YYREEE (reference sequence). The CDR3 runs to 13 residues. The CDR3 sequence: CASSLQQIPEAFF. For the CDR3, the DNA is TGTGCCAGCAGCTTGCAACAGATTCCTGAAGCTTTCTTT.

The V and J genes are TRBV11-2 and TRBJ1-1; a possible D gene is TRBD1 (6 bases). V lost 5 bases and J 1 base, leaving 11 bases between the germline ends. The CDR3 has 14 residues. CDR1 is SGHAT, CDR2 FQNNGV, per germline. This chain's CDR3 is CASSKNRANTEAFF. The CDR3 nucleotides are TGTGCCAGCAGCAAAAACAGGGCGAACACTGAAGCTTTCTTT.

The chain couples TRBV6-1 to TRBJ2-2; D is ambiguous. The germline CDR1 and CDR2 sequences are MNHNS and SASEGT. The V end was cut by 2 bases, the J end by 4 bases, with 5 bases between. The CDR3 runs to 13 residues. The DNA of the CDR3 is TGTGCCAGCAGTGAATGGGGCACCGGGGAGCTGTTTTTT. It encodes CASSEWGTGELFF.

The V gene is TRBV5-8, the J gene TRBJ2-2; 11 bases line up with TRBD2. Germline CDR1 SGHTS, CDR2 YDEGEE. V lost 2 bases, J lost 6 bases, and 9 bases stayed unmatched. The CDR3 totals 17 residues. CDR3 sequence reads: CASSFWTSGLDSGELFF. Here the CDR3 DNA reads TGTGCCAGCAGCTTCTGGACTAGCGGGCTGGACTCCGGGGAGCTGTTTTTT.

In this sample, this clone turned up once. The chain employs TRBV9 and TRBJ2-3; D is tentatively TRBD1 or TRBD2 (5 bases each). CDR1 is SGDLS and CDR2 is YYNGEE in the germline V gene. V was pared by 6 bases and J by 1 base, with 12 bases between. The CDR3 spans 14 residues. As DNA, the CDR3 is TGTGCCAGCACCCCCCGGGGACGCACAGATACGCAGTATTTT. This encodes CASTPRGRTDTQYF.

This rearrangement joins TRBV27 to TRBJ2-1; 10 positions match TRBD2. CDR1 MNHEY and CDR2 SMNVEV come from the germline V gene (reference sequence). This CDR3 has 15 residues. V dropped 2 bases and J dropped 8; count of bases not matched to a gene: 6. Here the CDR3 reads CASSLPGLAVDEQFF. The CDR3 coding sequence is TGTGCCAGCAGTTTACCCGGACTAGCGGTCGATGAGCAGTTCTTC.